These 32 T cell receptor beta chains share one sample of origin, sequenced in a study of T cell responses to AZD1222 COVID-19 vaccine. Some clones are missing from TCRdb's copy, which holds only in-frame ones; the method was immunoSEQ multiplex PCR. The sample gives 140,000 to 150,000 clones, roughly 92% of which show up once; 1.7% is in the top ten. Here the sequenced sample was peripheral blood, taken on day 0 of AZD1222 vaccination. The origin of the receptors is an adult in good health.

CDR3 nucleotide sequence: TGTGCCAGCAGTAGAATACAGGGGTCTGGGGAACTGTTTTTT. The encoded protein is CASSRIQGSGELFF. The genes are TRBV2 and TRBJ1-4, with 7 bases aligning to TRBD1. The germline CDR1 and CDR2 sequences are SNHLY and FYNNEI. V lost 5 bases to trimming and J lost 12 bases; unmatched junction nucleotides: 12. This CDR3 has 14 residues.

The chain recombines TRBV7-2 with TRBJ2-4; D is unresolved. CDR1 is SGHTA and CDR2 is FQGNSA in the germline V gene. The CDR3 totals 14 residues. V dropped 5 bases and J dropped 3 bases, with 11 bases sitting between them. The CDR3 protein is CASSPVRGKNIQYF. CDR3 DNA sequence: TGTGCCAGCAGCCCAGTCCGAGGCAAAAACATTCAGTACTTC.

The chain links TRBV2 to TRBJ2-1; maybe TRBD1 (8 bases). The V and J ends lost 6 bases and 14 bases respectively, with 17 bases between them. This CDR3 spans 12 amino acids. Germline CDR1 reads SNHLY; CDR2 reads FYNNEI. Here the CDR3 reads CASSGQGGEKFF. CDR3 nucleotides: TGTGCCAGCAGCGGACAGGGAGGGGAGAAGTTCTTC.

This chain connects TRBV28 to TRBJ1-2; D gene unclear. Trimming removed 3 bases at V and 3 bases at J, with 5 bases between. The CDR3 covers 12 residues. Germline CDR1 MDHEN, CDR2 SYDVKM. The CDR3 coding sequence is TGTGCCAGCAGTTTGTTGGACTATGGCTACACCTTC. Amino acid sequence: CASSLLDYGYTF.

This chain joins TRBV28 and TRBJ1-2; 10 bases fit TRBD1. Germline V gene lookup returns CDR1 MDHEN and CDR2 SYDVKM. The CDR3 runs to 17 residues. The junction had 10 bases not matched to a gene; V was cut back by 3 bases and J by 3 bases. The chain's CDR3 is CASSFRTGGWEDYGYTF. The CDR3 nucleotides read TGTGCCAGCAGTTTCCGGACAGGGGGATGGGAAGACTATGGCTACACCTTC.

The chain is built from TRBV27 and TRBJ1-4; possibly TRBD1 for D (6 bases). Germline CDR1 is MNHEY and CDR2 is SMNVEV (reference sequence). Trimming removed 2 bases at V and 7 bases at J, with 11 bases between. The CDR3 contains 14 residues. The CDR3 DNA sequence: TGTGCCAGCAGTTTAGCAGGGGCGGGTGAAAAACTGTTTTTT. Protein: CASSLAGAGEKLFF.

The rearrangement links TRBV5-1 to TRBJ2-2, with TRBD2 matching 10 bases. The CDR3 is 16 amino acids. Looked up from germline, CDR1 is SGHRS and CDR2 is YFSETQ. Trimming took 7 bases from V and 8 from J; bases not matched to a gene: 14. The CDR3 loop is CASSTGGLANSGELFF. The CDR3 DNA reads TGCGCCAGCTCTACTGGGGGACTAGCGAACTCGGGGGAGCTGTTTTTT.

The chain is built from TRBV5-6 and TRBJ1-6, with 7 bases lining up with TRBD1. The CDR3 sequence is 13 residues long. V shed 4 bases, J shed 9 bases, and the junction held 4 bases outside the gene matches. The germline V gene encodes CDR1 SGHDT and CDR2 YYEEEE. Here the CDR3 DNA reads TGTGCCAGCAGCGCGGGACAGTTTTCACCCCTCCACTTT. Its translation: CASSAGQFSPLHF.

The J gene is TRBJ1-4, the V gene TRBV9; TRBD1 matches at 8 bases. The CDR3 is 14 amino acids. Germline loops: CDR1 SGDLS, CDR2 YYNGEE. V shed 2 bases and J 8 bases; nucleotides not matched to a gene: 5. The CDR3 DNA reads TGTGCCAGCAGCGTGACAGGGGCCGGAGAAAAACTGTTTTTT. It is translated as CASSVTGAGEKLFF.

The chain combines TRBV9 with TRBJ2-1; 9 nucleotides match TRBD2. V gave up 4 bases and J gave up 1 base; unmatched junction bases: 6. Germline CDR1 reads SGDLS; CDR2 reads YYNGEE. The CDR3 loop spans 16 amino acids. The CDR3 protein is CASSPSGLASYNEQFF. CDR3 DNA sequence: TGTGCCAGCAGCCCCTCGGGACTAGCTTCCTACAATGAGCAGTTCTTC. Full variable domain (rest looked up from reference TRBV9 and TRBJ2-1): DSGVTQTPKHLITATGQRVTLRCSPRSGDLSVYWYQQSLDQGLQFLIQYYNGEERAKGNILERFSAQQFPDLHSELNLSSLELGDSALYFCASSPSGLASYNEQFFGPGTRLTVL.

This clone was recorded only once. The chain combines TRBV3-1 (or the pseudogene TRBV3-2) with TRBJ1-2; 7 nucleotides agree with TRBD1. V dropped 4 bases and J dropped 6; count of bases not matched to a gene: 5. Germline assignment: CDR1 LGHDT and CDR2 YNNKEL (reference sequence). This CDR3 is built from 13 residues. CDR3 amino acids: CASSLTGEDGYTF. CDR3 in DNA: TGTGCCAGCAGCCTTACAGGGGAAGATGGCTACACCTTC.

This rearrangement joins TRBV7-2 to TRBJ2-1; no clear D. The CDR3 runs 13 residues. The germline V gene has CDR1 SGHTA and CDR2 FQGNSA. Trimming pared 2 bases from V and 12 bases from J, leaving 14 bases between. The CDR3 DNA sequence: TGTGCCAGCAGCTTATCGGTTAGGTCAGGGCAGTTCTTC. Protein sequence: CASSLSVRSGQFF.

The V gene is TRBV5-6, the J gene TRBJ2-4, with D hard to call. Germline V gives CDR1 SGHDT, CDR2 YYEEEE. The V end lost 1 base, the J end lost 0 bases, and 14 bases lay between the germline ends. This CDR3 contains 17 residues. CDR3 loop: CASSLLGWSSAKNIQYF. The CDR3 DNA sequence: TGTGCCAGCAGCTTGCTTGGATGGTCTTCAGCCAAAAACATTCAGTACTTC.

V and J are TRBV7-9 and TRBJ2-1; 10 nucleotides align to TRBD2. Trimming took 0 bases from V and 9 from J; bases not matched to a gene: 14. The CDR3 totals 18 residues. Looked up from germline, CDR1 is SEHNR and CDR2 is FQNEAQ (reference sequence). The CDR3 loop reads CASSLAWRGLAGASEQFF. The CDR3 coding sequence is TGTGCCAGCAGCTTAGCGTGGAGGGGTCTAGCGGGAGCGAGTGAGCAGTTCTTC.

Here the CDR3 reads CSVVPPGTGAIYEQYF. The CDR3 coding sequence is TGCAGCGTTGTGCCCCCAGGGACAGGGGCAATTTACGAGCAGTACTTC. The V gene is TRBV29-1, the J gene TRBJ2-7, with 10 bases that match TRBD1. From germline, CDR1 is SQVTM and CDR2 ANQGSEA. V trimming: 4 bases; J trimming: 4 bases; junction bases outside the gene matches: 13. This CDR3 contains 16 residues.

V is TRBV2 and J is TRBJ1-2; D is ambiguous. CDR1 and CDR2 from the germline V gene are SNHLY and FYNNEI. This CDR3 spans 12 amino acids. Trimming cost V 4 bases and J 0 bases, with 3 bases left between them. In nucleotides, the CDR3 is TGTGCCAGCAGTGTTCCTAACTATGGCTACACCTTC. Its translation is CASSVPNYGYTF.

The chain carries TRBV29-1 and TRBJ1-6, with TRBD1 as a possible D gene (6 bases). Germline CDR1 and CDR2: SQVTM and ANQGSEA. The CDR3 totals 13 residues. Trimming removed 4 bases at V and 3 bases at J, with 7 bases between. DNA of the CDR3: TGCAGCGTTGGACAGGACTATAATTCACCCCTCCACTTT. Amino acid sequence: CSVGQDYNSPLHF.

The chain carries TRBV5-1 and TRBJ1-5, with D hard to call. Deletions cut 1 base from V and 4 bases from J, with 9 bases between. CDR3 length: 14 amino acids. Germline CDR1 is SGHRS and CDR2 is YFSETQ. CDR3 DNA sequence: TGCGCCAGCAGCTTGAATAGCCTGAATCAGCCCCAGCATTTT. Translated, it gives CASSLNSLNQPQHF.

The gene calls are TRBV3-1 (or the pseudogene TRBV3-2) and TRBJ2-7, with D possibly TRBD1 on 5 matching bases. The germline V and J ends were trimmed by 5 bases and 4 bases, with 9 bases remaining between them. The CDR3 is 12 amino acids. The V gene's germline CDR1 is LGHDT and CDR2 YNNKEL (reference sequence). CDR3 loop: CASSSHRYEQYF. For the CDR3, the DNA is TGTGCCAGCAGCTCGCACAGGTACGAGCAGTACTTC.

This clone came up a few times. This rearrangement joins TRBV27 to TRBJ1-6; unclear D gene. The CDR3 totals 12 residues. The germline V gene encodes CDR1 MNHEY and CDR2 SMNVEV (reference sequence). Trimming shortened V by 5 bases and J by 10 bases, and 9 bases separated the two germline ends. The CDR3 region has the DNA TGTGCCAGCAGTCTCCTGAGGTCACCCCTCCACTTT. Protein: CASSLLRSPLHF.

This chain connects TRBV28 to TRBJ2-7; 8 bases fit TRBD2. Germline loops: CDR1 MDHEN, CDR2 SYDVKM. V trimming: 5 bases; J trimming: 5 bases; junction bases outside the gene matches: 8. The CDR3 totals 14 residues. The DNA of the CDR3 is TGTGCCAGCAGTATTGAGCGGGAGTCGGACGAGCAGTACTTC. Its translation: CASSIERESDEQYF.

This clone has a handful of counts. CDR3 nucleotide sequence: TGTGCCAGCAGTTGGACTAGCGGGAGGATAGGAGGTGAGCAGTTCTTC. As protein: CASSWTSGRIGGEQFF. The chain links TRBV6-2 or TRBV6-3 to TRBJ2-1; 14 positions match TRBD2. The CDR3 spans 16 residues. Germline V gene lookup returns CDR1 MNHEY and CDR2 SVGEGT. Trimming at V came to 4 bases and at J to 9 bases, leaving 8 bases not matched to a gene.

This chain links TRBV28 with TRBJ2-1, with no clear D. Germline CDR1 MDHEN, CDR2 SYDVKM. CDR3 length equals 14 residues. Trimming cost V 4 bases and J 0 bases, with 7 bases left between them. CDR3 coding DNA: TGTGCCAGCAGTTATCCGGACTCCTACAATGAGCAGTTCTTC. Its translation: CASSYPDSYNEQFF.

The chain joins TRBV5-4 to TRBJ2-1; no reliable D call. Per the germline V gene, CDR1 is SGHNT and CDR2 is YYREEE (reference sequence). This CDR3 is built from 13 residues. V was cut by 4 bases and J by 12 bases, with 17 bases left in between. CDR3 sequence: CASSPRNPTSQFF. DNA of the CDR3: TGTGCCAGCAGCCCGAGGAACCCGACCTCGCAGTTCTTC.

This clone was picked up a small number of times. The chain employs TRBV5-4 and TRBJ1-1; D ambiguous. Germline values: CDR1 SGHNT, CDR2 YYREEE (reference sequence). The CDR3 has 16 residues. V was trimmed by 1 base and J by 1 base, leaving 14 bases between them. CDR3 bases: TGTGCCAGCAGCTTGCCCAAGAAAGGGCAGAACACTGAAGCTTTCTTT. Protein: CASSLPKKGQNTEAFF.

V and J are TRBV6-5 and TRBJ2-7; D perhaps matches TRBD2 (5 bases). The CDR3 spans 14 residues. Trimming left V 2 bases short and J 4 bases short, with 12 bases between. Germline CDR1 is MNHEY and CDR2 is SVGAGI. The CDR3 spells CASSYGRAGYEQYF. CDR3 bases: TGTGCCAGCAGTTACGGGCGGGCCGGGTACGAGCAGTACTTC.

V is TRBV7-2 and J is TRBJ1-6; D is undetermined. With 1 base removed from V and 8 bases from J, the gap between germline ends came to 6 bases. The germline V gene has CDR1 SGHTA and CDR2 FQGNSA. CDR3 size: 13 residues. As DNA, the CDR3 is TGTGCCAGCAGCTTAGTGCGGGATTCACCCCTCCACTTT. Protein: CASSLVRDSPLHF.

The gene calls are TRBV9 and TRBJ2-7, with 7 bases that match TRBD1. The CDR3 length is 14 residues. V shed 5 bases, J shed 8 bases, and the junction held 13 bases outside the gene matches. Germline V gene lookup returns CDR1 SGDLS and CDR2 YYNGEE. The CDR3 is CASSEGQNPRKQYF. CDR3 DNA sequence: TGTGCCAGCAGTGAGGGACAGAACCCGAGGAAGCAGTACTTC.

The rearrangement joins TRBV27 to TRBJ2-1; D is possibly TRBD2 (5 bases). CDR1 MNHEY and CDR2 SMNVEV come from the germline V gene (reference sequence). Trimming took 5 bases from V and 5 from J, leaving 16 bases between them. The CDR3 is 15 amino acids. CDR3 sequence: CASSPSGRNNNEQFF. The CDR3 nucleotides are TGTGCCAGCAGTCCCAGCGGTCGGAATAACAATGAGCAGTTCTTC.

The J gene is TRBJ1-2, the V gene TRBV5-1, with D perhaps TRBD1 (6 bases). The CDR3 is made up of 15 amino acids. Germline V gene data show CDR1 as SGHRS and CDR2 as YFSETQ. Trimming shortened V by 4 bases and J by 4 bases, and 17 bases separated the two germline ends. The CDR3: CASSPGGGPSYGYTF. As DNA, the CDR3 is TGCGCCAGCAGCCCCGGTGGGGGGCCGAGCTATGGCTACACCTTC.

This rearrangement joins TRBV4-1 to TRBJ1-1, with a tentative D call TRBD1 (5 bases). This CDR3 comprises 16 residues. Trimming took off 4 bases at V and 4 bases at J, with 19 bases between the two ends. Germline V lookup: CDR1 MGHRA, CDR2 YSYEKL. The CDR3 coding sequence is TGCGCCAGCAGCCCCAAGTGGGCCAGGGAGGGCACTGAAGCTTTCTTT. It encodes CASSPKWAREGTEAFF.

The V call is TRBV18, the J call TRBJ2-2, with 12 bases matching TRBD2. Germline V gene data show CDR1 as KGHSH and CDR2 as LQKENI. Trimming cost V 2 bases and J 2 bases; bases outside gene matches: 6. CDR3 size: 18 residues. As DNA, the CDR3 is TGTGCCAGCTCACCAGTGGGACTAGCGGGTTCTAACACCGGGGAGCTGTTTTTT. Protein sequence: CASSPVGLAGSNTGELFF. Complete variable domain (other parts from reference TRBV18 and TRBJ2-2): NAGVMQNPRHLVRRRGQEARLRCSPMKGHSHVYWYRQLPEEGLKFMVYLQKENIIDESGMPKERFSAEFPKEGPSILRIQQVVRGDSAAYFCASSPVGLAGSNTGELFFGEGSRLTVL.